This T cell receptor (beta chain) was found in a study of glioma-infiltrating T cells after dendritic cell vaccination. CDR1 is SGDLS and CDR2 is YYNGEE in the germline V gene. CDR3 size: 14 residues. The ends lost 3 bases at V and 8 bases at J; junction bases unmatched: 5. The PCR used 60 V beta and 13 J beta primers. TCRdb's table, derived via immunoSEQ multiplex PCR, lists solely in-frame clones and lacks some. This table has about 96,000 clones, 75% to 85% appearing once. Selection required adequate fresh-frozen tumor tissue plus more than two years' survival data. PBMC sampling occurred before vaccination, two weeks after the third dose, and at progression.

The sample was blood, taken before dendritic cell vaccination. V and J are TRBV9 and TRBJ2-1; 10 bases map to TRBD1. This receptor was identified in a human donor with glioblastoma. Written as DNA, the CDR3 is TGTGCCAGCAGCGCGGGACAGGGGTTCGATGAGCAGTTCTTC. This gives the protein CASSAGQGFDEQFF.